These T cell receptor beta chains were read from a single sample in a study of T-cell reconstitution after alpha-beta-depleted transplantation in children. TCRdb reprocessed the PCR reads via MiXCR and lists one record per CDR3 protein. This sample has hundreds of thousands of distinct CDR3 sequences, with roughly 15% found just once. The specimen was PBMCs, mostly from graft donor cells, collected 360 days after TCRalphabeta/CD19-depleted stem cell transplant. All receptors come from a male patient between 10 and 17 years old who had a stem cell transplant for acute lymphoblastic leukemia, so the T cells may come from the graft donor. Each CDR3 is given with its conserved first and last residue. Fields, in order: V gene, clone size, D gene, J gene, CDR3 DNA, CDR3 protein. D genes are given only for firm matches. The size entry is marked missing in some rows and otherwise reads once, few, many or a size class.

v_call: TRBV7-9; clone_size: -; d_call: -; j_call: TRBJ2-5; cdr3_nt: TGTGCCAGCGGATCAGGGGTTCAAGAGACCCAGTACTTC; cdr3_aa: CASGSGVQETQYF
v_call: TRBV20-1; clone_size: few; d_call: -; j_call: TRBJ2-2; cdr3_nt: TGCAGTGTCCCTAGGCCTTTAGGGTTAGCGCTTAACACCGGGGAGCTGTTTTTT; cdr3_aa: CSVPRPLGLALNTGELFF
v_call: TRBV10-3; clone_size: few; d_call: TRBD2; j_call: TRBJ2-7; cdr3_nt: TGTGCCATCAGTGACCGGACTAGCTGGAGCTCCTACGAGCAGTACTTC; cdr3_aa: CAISDRTSWSSYEQYF
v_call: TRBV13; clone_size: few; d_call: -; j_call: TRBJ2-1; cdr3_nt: TGTGCCAGCAAGAACCAGATTGAGGACAATGAGCAGTTCTTC; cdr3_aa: CASKNQIEDNEQFF
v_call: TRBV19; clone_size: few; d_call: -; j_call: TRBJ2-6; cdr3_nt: TGTGCCAGTAGTATGGGTGTTCCCTCTGGGGCCAACGTCCTGACTTTC; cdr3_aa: CASSMGVPSGANVLTF
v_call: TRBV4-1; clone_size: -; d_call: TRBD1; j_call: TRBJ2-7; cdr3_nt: TGCGCCAGCAGCCAAGATAGGACAGGGGGGCGATACGAGCAGTACTTC; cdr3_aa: CASSQDRTGGRYEQYF
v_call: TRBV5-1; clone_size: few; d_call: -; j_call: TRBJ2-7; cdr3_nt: TGCGCCAGCAGCCACCGAGTCGGGGCCGCTGGGGAGCAGTACTTC; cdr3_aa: CASSHRVGAAGEQYF
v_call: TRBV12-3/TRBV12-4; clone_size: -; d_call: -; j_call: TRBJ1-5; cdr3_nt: TGTGCCAGCAGTTTAGGAGGGGGTTCGCTCTCGGATCAGCCCCAGCATTTT; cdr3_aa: CASSLGGGSLSDQPQHF
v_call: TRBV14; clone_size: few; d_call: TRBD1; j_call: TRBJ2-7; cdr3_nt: TGTGCCAGCAGCCAAGAAGGGACAGATTACTACGAGCAGTACTTC; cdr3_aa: CASSQEGTDYYEQYF
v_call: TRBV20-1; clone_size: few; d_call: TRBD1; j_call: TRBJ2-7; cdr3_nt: TGCAGTGCTTTGACAGGGCTTCAACAGTACTTC; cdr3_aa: CSALTGLQQYF
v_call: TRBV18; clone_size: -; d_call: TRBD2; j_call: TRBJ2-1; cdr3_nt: TGTGCCAGCTCACCACTTAGCGGGCGAAGGAATGAGCAGTTCTTC; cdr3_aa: CASSPLSGRRNEQFF